This T cell receptor beta chain was sequenced in a study of T cells expressing NK-cell markers (dated by TCRdb to 2019 to 2021). The study in broad terms: Under 10 donors provided sorted CD3+CD56+NKG2C+, CD3+CD56+NKG2C- and CD3+CD56-NKG2C+ T-cell subsets, whose TCR beta-chain repertoires were profiled. Seven of the eight sequenced donors were HCMV-seropositive and one was HCMV-seronegative. The eight sequenced donors were randomly selected healthy volunteers, three men and five women. Illumina HiSeq 2000/2500, MiSeq or NextSeq was used to sequence libraries as 2 x 150 bp reads. Study-wide conclusions, independent of this receptor: Whether the expanded NKG2C-expressing T cell clones were specific for HCMV antigens was left unclear. Those dominant clonotypes were again the most abundant among CD3+CD56-NKG2C+ cells in several donors, at about 25-60.1%. For five or six donors, the dominant CD3+CD56+NKG2C+ clonotypes were among the top 10 CD8+ clonotypes and accounted for about 1.0-8% of CD8+ T cells.

Sequencing relied on an Illumina HiSeq 2000. The TCR beta cDNA libraries were made using 5'RACE template switching, a step that added both a universal primer site and unique molecular identifiers. cDNA synthesis was primed from the TCR beta constant segment and was followed by two successive PCR amplification steps. Regarding the original processing steps: MIGEC was used to demultiplex reads and group reads by UMI, and MiTCR was used to assemble and quantify clonotypes. To exclude erroneous sequences, any TCR cDNA sequence not supported by at least two reads was discarded. Downstream repertoire analysis used the tcR package, and clonotypes were matched across fractions by CDR3 nucleotide sequence plus V segment. VDJmatch was used to annotate antigen specificity against VDJdb, with one amino acid substitution in CDR3 permitted. TCRdb reprocessed the raw reads; every CDR3 protein sequence is a single record, and DNA is not supplied. TCRdb, rather than the study authors, made the V and J calls. Per the sample table, the count is 200,000 to 300,000 distinct CDR3 sequences. The ten largest clonotypes hold around 4% of the sample.

Worth noting for this clonotype: The antigen it binds to is not known.

HCMV-specific IgG was detected in serum with a commercial ELISA kit to determine HCMV serostatus. Peripheral blood mononuclear cells were isolated from blood by Ficoll density gradient centrifugation. The cysteine opens and the phenylalanine closes a CDR3 of 14 amino acids. A DNA sequence was not provided. For CDR1 and CDR2, the germline V gene lists SGHTA and FQGNSA. The sequencing sample was made of blood T cells: a sorted CD56 or NKG2C T cell subset, CD4+ or CD8+ T cells, or bulk PBMC T cells (not recorded which). The chain couples TRBV7-2 to TRBJ1-1; absent DNA, TCRdb's TRBD1 call cannot be checked. The origin of this receptor is a woman between 18 and 75 years old in good health. The CDR3 sequence is CASSSTGLYTEAFF.